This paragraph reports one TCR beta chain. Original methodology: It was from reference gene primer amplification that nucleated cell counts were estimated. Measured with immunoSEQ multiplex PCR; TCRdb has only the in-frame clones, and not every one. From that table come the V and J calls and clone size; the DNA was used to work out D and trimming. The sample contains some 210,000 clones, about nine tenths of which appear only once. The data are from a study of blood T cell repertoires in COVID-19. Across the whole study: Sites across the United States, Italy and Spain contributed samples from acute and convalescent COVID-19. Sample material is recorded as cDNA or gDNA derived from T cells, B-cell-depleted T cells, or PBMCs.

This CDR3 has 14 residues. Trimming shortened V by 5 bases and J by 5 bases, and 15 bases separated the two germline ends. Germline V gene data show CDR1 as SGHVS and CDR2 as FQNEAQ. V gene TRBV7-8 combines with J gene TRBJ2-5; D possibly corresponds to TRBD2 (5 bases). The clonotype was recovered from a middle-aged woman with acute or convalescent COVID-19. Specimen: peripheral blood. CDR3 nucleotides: TGTGCCAGCAGCCCGCTCTCCGAGGGTGAGACCCAGTACTTC. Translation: CASSPLSEGETQYF.